Detailed here is one T cell receptor beta chain. Its antigen is not identified. The source of the sample is a study of Siglec-9 on CD8 T cells in melanoma. TCRdb keeps only in-frame clones here, not all; method: immunoSEQ multiplex PCR. The sample holds more than 30,000 clones, more than 65% seen once. General study points: Siglec-9 reportedly marks and regulates an effector memory CD8+ T-cell subset apparently accumulating in melanoma tumors.

Sequences were obtained from Siglec-9- CD8+ T cells sorted from blood. The TCR originated in a human donor in good health.

CDR3 residues: CASSPARGPYGYTF. The CDR3 nucleotides read TGTGCCAGCTCACCAGCGCGGGGACCTTATGGCTACACCTTC. V gene TRBV18 combines with J gene TRBJ1-2; D might be TRBD1 (5 bases). CDR3 size: 14 residues. Trimming pared 2 bases from V and 5 bases from J, leaving 12 bases between. Germline CDR1 and CDR2: KGHSH and LQKENI. Full variable domain (rest looked up from reference TRBV18 and TRBJ1-2): NAGVMQNPRHLVRRRGQEARLRCSPMKGHSHVYWYRQLPEEGLKFMVYLQKENIIDESGMPKERFSAEFPKEGPSILRIQQVVRGDSAAYFCASSPARGPYGYTFGSGTRLTVV.